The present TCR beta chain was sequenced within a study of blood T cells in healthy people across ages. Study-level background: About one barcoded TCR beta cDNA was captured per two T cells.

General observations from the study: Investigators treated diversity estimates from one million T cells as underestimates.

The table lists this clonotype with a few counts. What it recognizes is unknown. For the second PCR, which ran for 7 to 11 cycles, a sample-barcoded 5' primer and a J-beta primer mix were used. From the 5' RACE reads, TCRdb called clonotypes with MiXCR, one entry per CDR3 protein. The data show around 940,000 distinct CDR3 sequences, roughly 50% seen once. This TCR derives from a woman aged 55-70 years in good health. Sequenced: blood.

The CDR3 sequence: CAIPQGGLTETQYF. The CDR3 DNA is TGTGCCATCCCCCAGGGGGGATTGACGGAGACCCAGTACTTC. The chain links TRBV7-9 to TRBJ2-5; D might be TRBD1 (7 bases). The CDR3 is made up of 14 amino acids. V was shortened by 10 bases and J by 5 bases, with 20 bases between the two germline ends. Germline values: CDR1 SEHNR, CDR2 FQNEAQ (reference sequence).